What follows are 14 T cell receptor beta chains derived from one specimen sequenced in a study of T cell clonality in common variable immunodeficiency. Profiling relied on immunoSEQ multiplex PCR, and the TCRdb table lists in-frame clones only, not all of them. Singletons are absent from the sample, which has approximately 42,000 clones. Source material: peripheral blood mononuclear cells. All receptors derive from a person aged 18 to 75 in good health.

This clone showed up many times. The read stops 3 residues short of the end of the CDR3; the missing end is completed from the germline J gene. The chain couples TRBV5-1 to TRBJ2-3; 14 bases map to TRBD2. J was trimmed by 6 bases and V by 4 bases; bases with no gene match: 13. Germline V gives CDR1 SGHRS, CDR2 YFSETQ. CDR3 length: 18 amino acids. CDR3 DNA, as far as it was read: TGCGCCAGCAGCCCCCTGGGAGGGACTAGCGGGAGCCCGGATACG. Translated: CASSPLGGTSGSPDT. From start to end, the CDR3 is CASSPLGGTSGSPDTQYF.

This clone was recorded many times. The read is 3 residues too short to cover the CDR3 end, so that end is filled in from the germline J gene. V gene TRBV20-1 combines with J gene TRBJ2-2; 8 nucleotides line up with TRBD2. Trimming at V came to 3 bases and at J to 1 base, leaving 4 bases not matched to a gene. The CDR3 covers 15 residues. Germline CDR1 is DFQATT and CDR2 is SNEGSKA (reference sequence). The chain's CDR3 is CSASLSGGNTGELFF. The sequenced part of the CDR3 DNA is TGCAGTGCTAGCTTAAGCGGGGGGAACACCGGGGAG.

This clone was detected ten times or more. The CDR3 end lies 3 residues beyond the end of the read and is filled in from the germline J gene. J is TRBJ2-7 and V is TRBV6-2 or TRBV6-3; TRBD2 agrees at 7 bases. With 6 bases clipped from V and 5 bases from J, the junction kept 4 bases outside the gene matches. Germline CDR1 MNHEY, CDR2 SVGEGT. CDR3 size: 12 residues. Here the CDR3 reads CASSWDYHEQYF. Partial CDR3 DNA: TGTGCCAGCAGCTGGGACTACCACGAG.

In its sample, this clone was seen many times. From the germline J gene comes the end of the CDR3, since the read stops 3 residues before it. The V gene is TRBV11-2, the J gene TRBJ1-2; no definite D call. This CDR3 is 14 amino acids long. Germline lookup yields CDR1 SGHAT and CDR2 FQNNGV. The CDR3 here is CASSLDGPWKGYTF. Partial CDR3 DNA: TGTGCCAGCAGCTTAGATGGGCCCTGGAAGGGC.

This clone was seen at least ten times. Read coverage stops 3 residues before the CDR3 terminus; the germline J gene supplies the remainder. The chain uses TRBV19 and TRBJ2-5; D is possibly TRBD2 (5 bases). Trimming left V 3 bases short and J 5 bases short, with 10 bases between. This CDR3 spans 13 amino acids. CDR1 is LNHDA and CDR2 is SQIVND in the germline V gene (reference sequence). The CDR3 loop is CASSITSRETQYF. The CDR3 DNA, read in part, is TGTGCCAGTAGTATCACTAGTCGGGAGACC.

This clone occurred many times. Sequencing ends 3 residues short of the CDR3 end; the germline J gene provides the rest. The rearrangement links TRBV5-8 to TRBJ2-7; possibly TRBD1 or TRBD2 for D (7 bases each). The CDR3 has 15 residues. V was clipped by 4 bases and J by 4 bases, with 18 bases between them. CDR1 and CDR2 from the germline V gene are SGHTS and YDEGEE. Here the CDR3 reads CASSARQGGGYEQYF. Incomplete CDR3 DNA: TGTGCCAGCAGCGCAAGACAGGGAGGGGGATACGAG.

In this sample, this clone turned up many times. Read data end 3 residues before the CDR3 end; the end is taken from the germline J gene. The chain employs TRBV5-4 and TRBJ2-5; D might be TRBD2 (6 bases). Germline CDR1 and CDR2: SGHNT and YYREEE (reference sequence). Trimming shortened V by 0 bases and J by 5 bases, and 8 bases separated the two germline ends. CDR3 length: 13 residues. The CDR3 bases that were read are TGTGCCAGCAGCTTGGGGAGGGCGGAGACC. Its protein product is CASSLGRAET. The full CDR3 protein reads CASSLGRAETQYF.

At least ten counts were recorded for this clone. The missing CDR3 end, 3 residues past where the read stops, is filled in from the germline J gene. This rearrangement joins TRBV7-2 to TRBJ2-5, with 7 bases fitting TRBD2. The V gene's germline CDR1 is SGHTA and CDR2 FQGNSA. CDR3 length equals 13 residues. The J segment lost 2 bases and the V segment lost 6 bases, leaving 3 bases of the junction unmatched. The CDR3: CASSRTRQETQYF. The CDR3 DNA, read in part, is TGTGCCAGCAGTCGGACTAGACAAGAGACC. Combining the CDR3 with reference TRBV7-2 and TRBJ2-5 gives the whole variable domain GAGVSQSPSNKVTEKGKDVELRCDPISGHTALYWYRQSLGQGLEFLIYFQGNSAPDKSGLPSDRFSAERTGGSVSTLTIQRTQQEDSAVYLCASSRTRQETQYFGPGTRLLVL.

This clone was seen many times. The read ends 3 residues before the CDR3 terminus; that terminus is restored from the germline J gene. The chain links TRBV18 to TRBJ1-3; the match to TRBD1 covers 7 bases. Germline CDR1 and CDR2: KGHSH and LQKENI. This CDR3 spans 19 amino acids. Losses at the gene ends were 4 bases for V and 6 bases for J; bases not matched to a gene: 21. CDR3 bases read: TGTGCCAGCTCACGGACCTTGGGCAGGGGGGAGATCATGGAAAACACC. It codes for CASSRTLGRGEIMENT. The whole CDR3 reads CASSRTLGRGEIMENTIYF.

This clone has ten or more counts. The CDR3 end falls 3 residues outside the read, so it is completed with the germline J gene. V and J are TRBV12-3 or TRBV12-4 and TRBJ2-3, with D tentatively TRBD2 (5 bases). CDR3 size: 13 residues. CDR3 DNA (partial): TGTGCCAGCAGCCGGACTCGGTGGGAGACG. Its protein product is CASSRTRWET. In full, the CDR3 is CASSRTRWETQYF.

The table lists this clone with many counts. Read data end 3 residues before the CDR3 end; the end is taken from the germline J gene. The chain employs TRBV5-1 and TRBJ2-3; 7 bases match TRBD2. This CDR3 has 16 amino acids. Germline trimming cut 8 bases from V and 2 bases from J; bases unmatched to any gene: 14. Germline CDR1 reads SGHRS; CDR2 reads YFSETQ. This chain's CDR3 is CASQITSGGVTDTQYF. CDR3 DNA, as far as it was read: TGCGCCAGTCAGATCACCAGTGGGGGGGTCACAGATACG.

This clone showed up many times. The CDR3 goes on 3 residues after the read ends, and that part is filled in from the germline J gene. V usage is TRBV20-1 and J usage is TRBJ2-5; D is ambiguous. V was pared by 4 bases and J by 3 bases, with 6 bases between. This CDR3 spans 11 amino acids. The germline CDR1 and CDR2 sequences are DFQATT and SNEGSKA (reference sequence). The CDR3 protein is CSATSKETQYF. The CDR3 DNA, read in part, is TGCAGTGCTACTAGTAAAGAGACC.

This clone occurred many times. Incomplete CDR3 DNA: TGCAGTGCGTCGGACAGGGACGGAACTGAAAAA. Its protein is CSASDRDGTEK. In full, the CDR3 is CSASDRDGTEKLFF. The chain uses TRBV20-1 and TRBJ1-4; 8 positions match TRBD1. The CDR3 end falls 3 residues outside the read, so it is completed with the germline J gene. Germline assignment: CDR1 DFQATT and CDR2 SNEGSKA (reference sequence). The CDR3 extends over 14 amino acids. J gave up 7 bases and V 6 bases, and 10 bases lay outside the gene matches.

This clone was detected many times. The read comes to an end 3 residues before the CDR3 does, leaving the germline J gene to fill in the end. V usage is TRBV7-2 and J usage is TRBJ2-7; TRBD1 aligns across 10 bases. Germline V lookup: CDR1 SGHTA, CDR2 FQGNSA. The length of the CDR3 is 14 residues. The junction had 5 bases not matched to a gene; V was cut back by 3 bases and J by 6 bases. Incomplete CDR3 DNA: TGTGCCAGCAGCTTTTCCCGGACAGGGGGCGAG. Its translation is CASSFSRTGGE. The full CDR3 protein reads CASSFSRTGGEQYF.